This T cell receptor beta chain was identified during a study of lymphopenia after photon versus proton radiotherapy. Study-level points and caveats: A bigger post-nadir fall in TCR diversity correlated inversely with survival time in deceased patients. Proton therapy kept repertoires fairly stable, unlike photons, which gained effector/memory cells. Authors raise, but do not show, better survival with proton therapy. Oligoclonal CD8+ Temra expansion after nadir drove photon patients' diversity drop.

The V gene lost 5 bases and the J gene lost 12 bases, with 22 bases spanning the gap. Germline V CDR1 and CDR2: MDHEN, SYDVKM. This CDR3 has 14 amino acids. Sequencing was performed with immunoSEQ multiplex PCR; in TCRdb, only in-frame clones are kept and a portion is missing. Of some 30,000 clones listed, roughly 90% are singletons. In this sample, this clone turned up a few times. Its specificity is unknown. The source was peripheral blood, collected from a patient treated with photon-based radiotherapy. The sequence was obtained from a woman between 50 and 59 years old with pancreatic cancer. V usage is TRBV28 and J usage is TRBJ2-5, with D unresolved. CDR3 loop: CASSLQTNTPPKYF. In DNA form, the CDR3 reads TGTGCCAGCAGTCTACAAACCAACACTCCGCCAAAGTACTTC.